The sequence of this T cell receptor (beta chain) was determined in a study of OX40 agonist ivuxolimab in advanced cancers. On the study more broadly: Anti-PD-1, anti-PD-L1 or anti-CTLA-4 therapy given earlier was allowed, and 30% to 45% had some. Three patients had partial responses: one hepatocellular carcinoma, two cutaneous melanoma.

The ends were cut back, 4 bases at V and 2 bases at J, with 16 bases in the middle. Per germline, CDR1 SGHKS and CDR2 YYEKEE (reference sequence). This CDR3 is 15 amino acids long. Assay: immunoSEQ multiplex PCR; the TCRdb copy retains only in-frame clones and omits some. The sample includes 50,000 or so clones, 79% of them seen just once. Regarding the study as a whole: Among some nonresponders, normalized T-cell clonal expansion was also low. More expanded clones were seen, on average, in CD8+ T cells than in CD4+.

This clone rates as medium-sized. The antigen remains undetermined. The sequence came from an adult with an advanced solid tumor such as melanoma, head and neck, liver or kidney cancer. The sequencing used CD4+ or CD8+ T cells sorted from blood, collected in a trial of the OX40 agonist ivuxolimab. The rearrangement joins TRBV5-5 to TRBJ2-7; no clear D gene. The chain's CDR3 is CASSPLVGSTYEQYF. For the CDR3, the DNA is TGTGCCAGCAGCCCCCTAGTGGGCAGTACCTACGAGCAGTACTTC. Drawing the rest from reference TRBV5-5 and TRBJ2-7, the complete variable domain is DAGVTQSPTHLIKTRGQQVTLRCSPISGHKSVSWYQQVLGQGPQFIFQYYEKEERGRGNFPDRFSARQFPNYSSELNVNALLLGDSALYLCASSPLVGSTYEQYFGPGTRLTVT.